The sample holds many counts of the clone carrying this T cell receptor beta chain. The investigators amplified TCR beta CDR3 regions from RNA transcripts. First-round RT-PCR targeting the TCR CDR3 was performed with the HTBI primer set. TCRdb used MiXCR to reprocess the multiplex PCR reads, holding one entry per CDR3 protein. This sample has approximately 420,000 distinct CDR3 sequences; about an eighth occur once, and the top ten carry less than 6.5%. The entry originates in a study of T cells in Graves' hyperthyroidism and ophthalmopathy. About the research overall: It was at initial diagnosis, before any treatment, that peripheral blood was collected.

Stable hyperthyroidism: no ophthalmopathy progression over 18 months of follow-up. Participants, patients aged 18 to 65, had newly diagnosed hyperthyroidism with a duration under 2 months. Patients were excluded for uncontrolled infection, other autoimmune disease, pregnancy or lactation. V lost 6 bases and J lost 5; bases outside the gene matches: 14. The CDR3 totals 17 residues. This receptor was identified in a woman between 18 and 30 years old with Graves' hyperthyroidism. The rearrangement uses TRBV12-3 or TRBV12-4 and TRBJ2-2, with 8 nucleotides matching TRBD2. Input material: blood. In DNA, the CDR3 is TGTGCCAGCAGATTAATAGCGGGGACGGGGGGAACCGGGGAGCTGTTTTTT. Translation: CASRLIAGTGGTGELFF.